This T cell receptor (beta chain) was captured in a study of regulatory T cells in long-lasting Graves disease. Trimming shortened V by 0 bases and J by 4 bases, and 11 bases separated the two germline ends. CDR3 size: 14 residues. Germline V gene sequence: CDR1 SGDLS, CDR2 YYNGEE. The sample's time point: newly diagnosed GD, antithyroid drugs for less than 3 months. TCR sequences were obtained from RNA taken from PBMCs. Diagnosing Graves' disease relied on the American Thyroid Association guidelines. Patients came through an endocrinology department, and that department was in Xi'an, China. Many counts were recorded for this clonotype. With iRepertoire HTBI primers and Arm-PCR of CDR3 regions, TCR beta libraries were built. MiXCR, run by TCRdb on the multiplex PCR reads, gives a single entry per CDR3 protein. The repertoire holds approximately 400,000 distinct CDR3 sequences, with about 15% as singletons.

This sample also appeared in a second study, on T cells in Graves' hyperthyroidism and ophthalmopathy. That study reports: No ophthalmopathy progression within 18 months constituted stable Graves' hyperthyroidism. The hyperthyroidism patients had all been newly diagnosed, and their disease duration was under 2 months. Their ages ranged from 18 to 65 years.

The sample here was peripheral blood mononuclear cells (PBMCs), taken at new diagnosis, from a patient treated with antithyroid drugs. The V call is TRBV9, the J call TRBJ2-7; tentatively, D is TRBD1 or TRBD2 (6 bases each). This clonotype originated in a woman between 40 and 55 years old with Graves disease. The CDR3 nucleotides read TGTGCCAGCAGCGTAGCGGTAGGGGGGTACGAGCAGTACTTC. Amino acids: CASSVAVGGYEQYF.